This T cell receptor (beta chain) was profiled in a study of blood T cell repertoires in COVID-19. Study in general: Acute and convalescent COVID-19 specimens originated in the United States, Italy and Spain. The cDNA or gDNA used as material had been derived from T cells, B-cell-depleted T cells, or PBMCs.

Method: immunoSEQ multiplex PCR; TCRdb's copy keeps in-frame clones and lacks some. The profile shows about 410,000 clones, nearly 90% of them singletons. Germline V gene sequence: CDR1 LNHDA, CDR2 SQIVND (reference sequence). Trimming shortened V by 7 bases and J by 5 bases, and 15 bases separated the two germline ends. The CDR3 length is 14 residues. Participants had their cohort set by participant-reported clinical history. The chain has TRBV19 and TRBJ2-1; D is perhaps TRBD2 (6 bases). Sequencing was carried out using PBMCs or T cells enriched from blood (not recorded which). The TCR was taken from a woman in her thirties who had recovered from COVID-19. The CDR3 here is CASNRLVADNEQFF. CDR3 in DNA: TGTGCCAGTAACCGACTAGTAGCAGACAATGAGCAGTTCTTC.